This T cell receptor (beta chain) appears in the sequencing data of a study of cytomegalovirus exposure and HLA in healthy donors. Sequencing was performed with immunoSEQ multiplex PCR; in TCRdb, only in-frame clones are kept and a portion is missing. The sample holds 120,000 or so clones, 89% seen once. The sequence derives from a woman aged 18 to 35 in good health and CMV-seronegative. The sample taken for sequencing was PBMCs.

CDR3 loop: CASGTSGRTHEQYF. The CDR3, as DNA: TGTGCCAGCGGGACTAGCGGGAGAACCCACGAGCAGTACTTC. The chain is built from TRBV9 and TRBJ2-7, with 14 nucleotides matching TRBD2. The CDR3 extends over 14 amino acids. The V and J ends lost 7 bases and 5 bases, in that order; junction bases with no gene match: 5. Germline CDR1 SGDLS, CDR2 YYNGEE.